These 19 T cell receptor beta chains share one sample of origin, sequenced in a study of cytomegalovirus exposure and HLA in healthy donors. The PCR used 60 Vbeta and 13 Jbeta primers. TCRdb's table, derived via immunoSEQ multiplex PCR, lists solely in-frame clones and lacks some. This table has about 160,000 clones, roughly 80% appearing once. Sequenced: PBMCs. The origin of the receptors is a female donor in good health and CMV-seronegative.

This clone occurred once. The genes are TRBV5-1 and TRBJ2-3; TRBD2 agrees at 7 bases. Germline lookup yields CDR1 SGHRS and CDR2 YFSETQ. CDR3 length equals 15 residues. The ends lost 4 bases at V and 6 bases at J; junction bases unmatched: 11. The CDR3 loop reads CASSGGSTIMDTQYF. The CDR3 DNA is TGCGCCAGCAGCGGCGGGAGTACAATCATGGATACGCAGTATTTT.

The rearrangement links TRBV11-3 to TRBJ2-7; 9 bases align to TRBD1. Germline CDR1 reads SGHNT; CDR2 reads YENEEA. The CDR3 spans 13 residues. V gave up 5 bases and J gave up 3 bases; unmatched junction bases: 2. The CDR3 bases are TGTGCCAGCAGCCAGGGACAGGGCTACGAGCAGTACTTC. Translated: CASSQGQGYEQYF.

The genes are TRBV19 and TRBJ1-6; D call uncertain. This CDR3 spans 13 amino acids. Trimming removed 5 bases at V and 7 bases at J, with 9 bases between. Germline V gives CDR1 LNHDA, CDR2 SQIVND (reference sequence). CDR3 sequence reads: CASSSPGNSPLHF. The CDR3 region has the DNA TGTGCCAGTAGTTCCCCGGGAAATTCACCCCTCCACTTT.

The chain joins TRBV30 to TRBJ2-7, with 8 positions matching TRBD1. Germline assignment: CDR1 GTSNPN and CDR2 SVGIG (reference sequence). J gave up 3 bases and V 0 bases, and 1 base lay outside the gene matches. This CDR3 is built from 13 residues. CDR3 region: CAWSVGQVYEQYF. Written as DNA, the CDR3 is TGTGCCTGGAGTGTGGGACAGGTCTACGAGCAGTACTTC.

The chain employs TRBV6-5 and TRBJ1-1, with D hard to call. CDR3 length: 11 residues. Germline CDR1 reads MNHEY; CDR2 reads SVGAGI. V lost 11 bases to trimming and J lost 2 bases, with 9 bases between them. The chain's CDR3 is CAGQHNTEAFF. CDR3 in DNA: TGTGCCGGCCAACATAACACTGAAGCTTTCTTT.

The J gene is TRBJ2-1, the V gene TRBV5-1; TRBD1 aligns across 8 bases. V lost 5 bases and J lost 8; bases outside the gene matches: 12. CDR3 size: 15 residues. CDR1 and CDR2 (germline): SGHRS, YFSETQ. The chain's CDR3 is CASSFQDRERDEQFF. The CDR3 DNA is TGCGCCAGCAGTTTCCAGGACAGGGAACGCGATGAGCAGTTCTTC.

The V and J genes are TRBV19 and TRBJ1-1; possibly TRBD1 for D (6 bases). V shed 5 bases and J shed 1 base, with 8 bases lying between them. CDR1 is LNHDA and CDR2 is SQIVND in the germline V gene (reference sequence). The length of the CDR3 is 13 residues. The CDR3 sequence: CASSSGQNTEAFF. CDR3 sequence (DNA): TGTGCCAGTAGTTCGGGACAGAACACTGAAGCTTTCTTT. Complete variable domain (other parts from reference TRBV19 and TRBJ1-1): DGGITQSPKYLFRKEGQNVTLSCEQNLNHDAMYWYRQDPGQGLRLIYYSQIVNDFQKGDIAEGYSVSREKKESFPLTVTSAQKNPTAFYLCASSSGQNTEAFFGQGTRLTVV.

V and J are TRBV27 and TRBJ1-5; 7 bases are a match to TRBD1. The germline V gene has CDR1 MNHEY and CDR2 SMNVEV (reference sequence). The V and J ends lost 5 bases and 0 bases, in that order; junction bases with no gene match: 7. The CDR3 is 16 amino acids. CDR3 sequence (DNA): TGTGCCAGCAGTGAGACAGGGCTCTATAGCAATCAGCCCCAGCATTTT. Translation gives CASSETGLYSNQPQHF.

The V gene is TRBV7-8, the J gene TRBJ1-1, with TRBD1 identical over 8 bases. This CDR3 has 15 residues. The V gene's germline CDR1 is SGHVS and CDR2 FQNEAQ. Trimming cost V 5 bases and J 4 bases; bases outside gene matches: 9. The CDR3 protein is CASSPHRGRSTEAFF. The CDR3 bases are TGTGCCAGCAGCCCCCACAGGGGGAGAAGCACTGAAGCTTTCTTT.

The chain recombines TRBV6-1 with TRBJ1-2, with a possible D match to TRBD1 (5 bases). Germline CDR1 is MNHNS and CDR2 is SASEGT. V shed 8 bases and J shed 6 bases, with 22 bases lying between them. CDR3 length: 15 amino acids. The CDR3 DNA reads TGTGCCAGCGATAAGATAGGGACTCTCCTCGATGGCTACACCTTC. Protein product: CASDKIGTLLDGYTF.

This clone was observed once. The chain joins TRBV11-3 to TRBJ2-3; 13 nucleotides align to TRBD2. The V segment lost 4 bases and the J segment 1 base; nucleotides outside the gene matches: 2. Germline V CDR1 and CDR2: SGHNT, YENEEA. The CDR3 totals 16 residues. CDR3 nucleotides: TGTGCCAGCAGCTCCGGACTAGCGGGGGGCACAGATACGCAGTATTTT. Amino acids: CASSSGLAGGTDTQYF.

The V gene is TRBV5-1, the J gene TRBJ2-1, with 8 positions matching TRBD2. The J segment lost 4 bases and the V segment lost 5 bases, leaving 8 bases of the junction unmatched. Looked up from germline, CDR1 is SGHRS and CDR2 is YFSETQ. The CDR3 sequence is 15 residues long. In nucleotides, the CDR3 is TGCGCCAGCAGTTACACTGTAGCGGGATACAATGAGCAGTTCTTC. Translation: CASSYTVAGYNEQFF. Full variable domain (rest looked up from reference TRBV5-1 and TRBJ2-1): KAGVTQTPRYLIKTRGQQVTLSCSPISGHRSVSWYQQTPGQGLQFLFEYFSETQRNKGNFPGRFSGRQFSNSRSEMNVSTLELGDSALYLCASSYTVAGYNEQFFGPGTRLTVL.

V is TRBV19 and J is TRBJ1-3; 10 positions agree with TRBD1. The CDR3 covers 18 residues. Germline V gene lookup returns CDR1 LNHDA and CDR2 SQIVND (reference sequence). The J segment lost 1 base and the V segment lost 6 bases, leaving 12 bases of the junction unmatched. CDR3 in amino acids: CASSPLDRGRGSGNTIYF. For the CDR3, the DNA is TGTGCCAGTAGCCCCTTAGACAGGGGGCGAGGATCTGGAAACACCATATATTTT.

The gene calls are TRBV12-5 and TRBJ2-4; the match to TRBD1 covers 7 bases. The CDR3 contains 18 residues. V was pared by 6 bases and J by 0 bases, with 14 bases of the junction left unmatched. The germline V gene has CDR1 LGHNT and CDR2 FRNRAP. The CDR3 DNA reads as TGTGCTAGTGGCACAGGGGACGAACTGAGACTAGCCAAAAACATTCAGTACTTC. Encoded protein: CASGTGDELRLAKNIQYF.

This clone was counted between two and nine times. The V and J genes are TRBV5-1 and TRBJ2-3; TRBD2 agrees at 7 bases. The CDR3 runs to 17 residues. Per the germline V gene, CDR1 is SGHRS and CDR2 is YFSETQ. Trimming at V came to 4 bases and at J to 0 bases, leaving 11 bases not matched to a gene. The CDR3 region has the DNA TGCGCCAGCAGCGCCGGGACTACACTTACTAGCACAGATACGCAGTATTTT. Residues: CASSAGTTLTSTDTQYF. Based on the CDR3 plus reference TRBV5-1 and TRBJ2-3, the full variable domain is KAGVTQTPRYLIKTRGQQVTLSCSPISGHRSVSWYQQTPGQGLQFLFEYFSETQRNKGNFPGRFSGRQFSNSRSEMNVSTLELGDSALYLCASSAGTTLTSTDTQYFGPGTRLTVL.

The chain links TRBV6-1 to TRBJ1-4; TRBD1 agrees at 7 bases. The CDR3 covers 15 residues. Germline V gene sequence: CDR1 MNHNS, CDR2 SASEGT. V was clipped by 4 bases and J by 4 bases; unmatched bases: 6. The CDR3 region is CASSGRDSRNEKLFF. The CDR3 nucleotides read TGTGCCAGCAGTGGCCGGGACAGCCGTAATGAAAAACTGTTTTTT.

V usage is TRBV5-4 and J usage is TRBJ1-2, with TRBD1 matching 8 bases. CDR3 size: 15 residues. Losses at the gene ends were 7 bases for V and 3 bases for J; bases not matched to a gene: 11. Looked up from germline, CDR1 is SGHNT and CDR2 is YYREEE (reference sequence). CDR3: CASHLMTGADYGYTF. The CDR3 DNA is TGTGCCAGCCATTTAATGACAGGGGCGGACTATGGCTACACCTTC.

The chain links TRBV6-5 to TRBJ1-2; D unresolved. Germline values: CDR1 MNHEY, CDR2 SVGAGI. V lost 2 bases to trimming and J lost 3 bases, with 13 bases between them. This CDR3 has 15 amino acids. CDR3 sequence (DNA): TGTGCCAGCAGTTACGGAGGGAAGGCCCACTATGGCTACACCTTC. Amino acids: CASSYGGKAHYGYTF.

CDR3 nucleotides: TGTGCCATCAGTGAGTCGACAGGGAGCACAGATACGCAGTATTTT. Translated, it gives CAISESTGSTDTQYF. The rearrangement joins TRBV10-3 to TRBJ2-3; TRBD1 agrees at 7 bases. This CDR3 has 15 residues. Germline CDR1 reads ENHRY; CDR2 reads SYGVKD. V dropped 0 bases and J dropped 0; count of bases not matched to a gene: 0.